The 23 T cell receptor beta chains listed next were all sequenced from one sample in a study of blood T cell repertoires in COVID-19. Sequenced by immunoSEQ multiplex PCR; TCRdb stores in-frame clones only, minus some. There are roughly 150,000 clones in the sample; 75% to 90% occur only once, and about 10% lies in the top ten. The sequenced sample consisted of peripheral blood. These receptors were collected from a woman older than 75 with active or convalescent COVID-19.

The CDR3 is CASSLGSGGAADTQYF. The CDR3 coding sequence is TGTGCCAGCAGCTTAGGAAGCGGGGGGGCCGCAGATACGCAGTATTTT. V and J are TRBV7-2 and TRBJ2-3, with 10 nucleotides matching TRBD2. Germline V lookup: CDR1 SGHTA, CDR2 FQGNSA. There are 16 residues in the CDR3. Unmatched junction bases numbered 5, after V lost 1 base and J lost 4 bases. The full variable domain, with the rest looked up from reference TRBV7-2 and TRBJ2-3, is GAGVSQSPSNKVTEKGKDVELRCDPISGHTALYWYRQSLGQGLEFLIYFQGNSAPDKSGLPSDRFSAERTGGSVSTLTIQRTQQEDSAVYLCASSLGSGGAADTQYFGPGTRLTVL.

CDR3 sequence reads: CASNGQGAAFFGYTF. DNA for the CDR3: TGTGCCAGCAACGGCCAGGGGGCGGCTTTCTTTGGCTACACCTTC. V and J are TRBV3-1 (or the pseudogene TRBV3-2) and TRBJ1-2, with 8 bases that match TRBD1. J was trimmed by 7 bases and V by 7 bases; bases with no gene match: 14. CDR3 length equals 15 residues. CDR1 is LGHDT and CDR2 is YNNKEL in the germline V gene (reference sequence).

This clone was seen a single time. In nucleotides, the CDR3 is TGTGCCAGCAGTTTCAGAGAGCGGAACACAGATACGCAGTATTTT. This codes for CASSFRERNTDTQYF. The V gene is TRBV27, the J gene TRBJ2-3; tentatively, D is TRBD2 (5 bases). The CDR3 covers 15 residues. The ends were cut back, 3 bases at V and 2 bases at J, with 12 bases in the middle. Looked up from germline, CDR1 is MNHEY and CDR2 is SMNVEV (reference sequence).

This chain connects TRBV6-5 to TRBJ1-2; TRBD1 matches at 9 bases. The CDR3 length is 13 residues. Per germline, CDR1 MNHEY and CDR2 SVGAGI. The V and J ends lost 5 bases and 8 bases, in that order; junction bases with no gene match: 6. The CDR3 sequence: CASSPRDREGYTF. CDR3 in DNA: TGTGCCAGCAGTCCCCGGGACAGGGAGGGCTACACCTTC.

The V gene is TRBV6-6, the J gene TRBJ1-1; D gene ambiguous. The germline gives CDR1 MNHNY, CDR2 SVGAGI (reference sequence). Deletions cut 5 bases from V and 1 base from J, with 11 bases between. CDR3 size: 14 residues. The DNA of the CDR3 is TGTGCCAGCAGTCCCCTCGCCAGGAACACTGAAGCTTTCTTT. It codes for CASSPLARNTEAFF.

This chain connects TRBV10-3 to TRBJ2-1; the D gene is possibly TRBD1 (6 bases). CDR1 ENHRY and CDR2 SYGVKD come from the germline V gene. Trimming took off 2 bases at V and 0 bases at J, with 11 bases between the two ends. CDR3 length equals 16 residues. The CDR3 bases are TGTGCCATCAGTGAGGCCGGACAGAGCTCCTACAATGAGCAGTTCTTC. This sequence encodes CAISEAGQSSYNEQFF.

The J gene is TRBJ2-5, the V gene TRBV6-6; D is perhaps TRBD2 (7 bases). Germline loops: CDR1 MNHNY, CDR2 SVGAGI (reference sequence). Between the trimmed V and J ends, which lost 6 bases and 5 bases, there was a span of 19 bases. The CDR3 covers 15 residues. For the CDR3, the DNA is TGTGCCAGCAGCTATGGGGGAGGGGGTTGGGAGACCCAGTACTTC. Protein: CASSYGGGGWETQYF.

The CDR3 DNA reads as TGTGCCACCAGCTATGGGACAGGGGAAGAAAAACTGTTTTTT. This translates into CATSYGTGEEKLFF. This sequence joins TRBV15 and TRBJ1-4; 10 positions agree with TRBD1. The CDR3 covers 14 residues. Germline V CDR1 and CDR2: LNHNV, YYDKDF (reference sequence). After removal of 5 bases from V and 8 bases from J, the junction contained 5 bases not matched to a gene.

This clone was recorded once. V is TRBV7-2 and J is TRBJ2-3, with 8 nucleotides matching TRBD2. CDR3 length: 14 amino acids. Germline V gene lookup returns CDR1 SGHTA and CDR2 FQGNSA. Trimming removed 4 bases from V and 8 bases from J; junction bases left unmatched: 8. CDR3 sequence reads: CASSSPGLGPTQYF. The CDR3 DNA reads TGTGCCAGCAGCTCCCCGGGACTAGGGCCTACGCAGTATTTT.

J is TRBJ2-7 and V is TRBV5-5; 8 bases agree with TRBD1. Losses at the gene ends were 1 base for V and 7 bases for J; bases not matched to a gene: 7. Looked up from germline, CDR1 is SGHKS and CDR2 is YYEKEE (reference sequence). CDR3 size: 14 residues. In nucleotides, the CDR3 is TGTGCCAGCAGCTTGACTGGGACAGGCTTGGAGCAGTACTTC. Translated, it gives CASSLTGTGLEQYF. The complete variable domain, with remaining parts taken from reference TRBV5-5 and TRBJ2-7, reads DAGVTQSPTHLIKTRGQQVTLRCSPISGHKSVSWYQQVLGQGPQFIFQYYEKEERGRGNFPDRFSARQFPNYSSELNVNALLLGDSALYLCASSLTGTGLEQYFGPGTRLTVT.

The chain employs TRBV7-3 and TRBJ1-4; 7 nucleotides line up with TRBD1. CDR1 and CDR2 (germline): SGHTA, FQGTGA. Germline trimming cut 5 bases from V and 8 bases from J; bases unmatched to any gene: 11. This CDR3 spans 15 amino acids. The CDR3, as DNA: TGTGCCAGCAGCCCCACCGGGACAGCTGGGGAAAAACTGTTTTTT. Its protein is CASSPTGTAGEKLFF.

The chain is built from TRBV6-5 and TRBJ1-4; 7 nucleotides match TRBD1. The V and J ends lost 2 bases and 4 bases, in that order; junction bases with no gene match: 1. The CDR3 runs 14 residues. In germline, CDR1 is MNHEY, CDR2 SVGAGI. The CDR3 region is CASSYGDSNEKLFF. CDR3 bases: TGTGCCAGCAGTTACGGGGACAGTAATGAAAAACTGTTTTTT.

This rearrangement joins TRBV7-2 to TRBJ2-7; 14 positions match TRBD2. Germline values: CDR1 SGHTA, CDR2 FQGNSA. This CDR3 is 17 amino acids long. Unmatched junction bases numbered 12, after V lost 7 bases and J lost 4 bases. The CDR3 protein is CASNPGGTSGGIYEQYF. The CDR3 DNA sequence: TGTGCCAGCAACCCCGGAGGGACTAGCGGGGGTATATACGAGCAGTACTTC.

This clone was seen once. The chain is built from TRBV19 and TRBJ1-1; TRBD1 might be the D (5 bases). There are 14 residues in the CDR3. The V gene's germline CDR1 is LNHDA and CDR2 SQIVND (reference sequence). The V and J ends lost 3 bases and 0 bases respectively, with 8 bases between them. The CDR3 region has the DNA TGTGCCAGTAGTATCGGACACATGAACACTGAAGCTTTCTTT. Protein sequence: CASSIGHMNTEAFF.

On this clone itself: The sample carries other DNA sequences with the same CDR3. This chain links TRBV7-2 with TRBJ2-1, with a tentative D call TRBD2 (7 bases). V was pared by 0 bases and J by 2 bases, with 8 bases between. Germline V gene lookup returns CDR1 SGHTA and CDR2 FQGNSA. CDR3 length: 15 residues. The CDR3 nucleotides are TGTGCCAGCAGCTTAGCGGGGGGGCCCTACAATGAGCAGTTCTTC. Translating gives CASSLAGGPYNEQFF.

The chain couples TRBV2 to TRBJ2-5; 7 positions agree with TRBD2. The CDR3 covers 13 residues. CDR1 is SNHLY and CDR2 is FYNNEI in the germline V gene. The junction had 10 bases not matched to a gene; V was cut back by 11 bases and J by 4 bases. The CDR3, as DNA: TGTGCCGGTCGGGGGGACGTGGGAGAGACCCAGTACTTC. Translation gives CAGRGDVGETQYF.

V and J are TRBV19 and TRBJ1-2, with 8 positions matching TRBD1. The CDR3 is 14 amino acids. CDR1 is LNHDA, CDR2 SQIVND, per germline (reference sequence). V gave up 6 bases and J gave up 4 bases; unmatched junction bases: 7. The CDR3 DNA sequence: TGTGCCAGTAGGGGGACAGGCGAACCCTATGGCTACACCTTC. Its protein product is CASRGTGEPYGYTF.

V and J are TRBV13 and TRBJ1-1; no definite D call. The ends were cut back, 6 bases at V and 9 bases at J, with 11 bases in the middle. Germline values: CDR1 PRHDT, CDR2 FYEKMQ (reference sequence). This CDR3 is built from 11 residues. This CDR3 is CASSLSGQAFF. CDR3 in DNA: TGTGCCAGCAGTCTGAGTGGGCAAGCTTTCTTT.

This clone appeared a single time. J is TRBJ1-1 and V is TRBV7-6, with unresolved D. The ends were cut back, 5 bases at V and 11 bases at J, with 15 bases in the middle. The germline CDR1 and CDR2 sequences are SGHVS and FNYEAQ. CDR3 size: 12 residues. The CDR3 sequence: CASSSDGRMAFF. The CDR3 DNA sequence: TGTGCCAGCAGCAGCGACGGAAGGATGGCTTTCTTT.

The chain carries TRBV6-5 and TRBJ1-6; 7 bases are a match to TRBD1. V dropped 7 bases and J dropped 7; count of bases not matched to a gene: 4. Germline CDR1 and CDR2: MNHEY and SVGAGI. This CDR3 is built from 13 residues. In DNA, the CDR3 is TGTGCCAGCATGGGACAGACAAATTCACCCCTCCACTTT. Residues: CASMGQTNSPLHF.

This chain joins TRBV19 and TRBJ2-2, with D hard to call. This CDR3 comprises 14 residues. CDR1 and CDR2 from the germline V gene are LNHDA and SQIVND (reference sequence). The V and J ends lost 5 bases and 5 bases respectively, with 12 bases between them. CDR3 in DNA: TGTGCCAGTAGTTACAGAGAGATAACCGGGGAGCTGTTTTTT. This encodes CASSYREITGELFF.

J is TRBJ2-7 and V is TRBV6-2 or TRBV6-3; 10 nucleotides align to TRBD1. Trimming at V came to 2 bases and at J to 0 bases, leaving 16 bases not matched to a gene. This CDR3 is built from 20 residues. Germline lookup yields CDR1 MNHEY and CDR2 SVGEGT. CDR3 DNA sequence: TGTGCCAGCAGTTACGCCTCGACAGGGGGCCTTCCCCTCGACTCCTACGAGCAGTACTTC. Amino acids: CASSYASTGGLPLDSYEQYF.

This clone showed up just a few times. The chain combines TRBV19 with TRBJ1-6, with a weak D call TRBD1 (6 bases). Germline loops: CDR1 LNHDA, CDR2 SQIVND (reference sequence). V was trimmed by 3 bases and J by 7 bases, leaving 10 bases between them. The CDR3 has 14 amino acids. The DNA of the CDR3 is TGTGCCAGTAGTATCGGGGGGCAAAATTCACCCCTCCACTTT. Encoded protein: CASSIGGQNSPLHF.